A single sample gave rise to the 32 T cell receptor beta chains below, sequenced in a study of blood T cell repertoires in COVID-19. Assay used: immunoSEQ multiplex PCR; TCRdb lists only in-frame clones, some missing. The sample holds nearly 50,000 clones, approximately 85% seen once. Sequencing used peripheral blood. The receptors stem from a woman aged 60-75 years with acute or convalescent COVID-19.

This clone was observed a few times. This CDR3 reads CASPRTGGNYEQYF. The CDR3 DNA follows: TGTGCCAGCCCCCGGACAGGGGGGAACTACGAGCAGTACTTC. The chain has TRBV18 and TRBJ2-7; 10 bases align to TRBD1. This CDR3 is built from 14 residues. The junction had 7 bases not matched to a gene; V was cut back by 8 bases and J by 3 bases. Germline lookup yields CDR1 KGHSH and CDR2 LQKENI. The full variable domain, rest sourced from reference TRBV18 and TRBJ2-7, is NAGVMQNPRHLVRRRGQEARLRCSPMKGHSHVYWYRQLPEEGLKFMVYLQKENIIDESGMPKERFSAEFPKEGPSILRIQQVVRGDSAAYFCASPRTGGNYEQYFGPGTRLTVT.

This chain uses TRBV5-4 with TRBJ2-7; the match to TRBD1 covers 8 bases. The V gene's germline CDR1 is SGHNT and CDR2 YYREEE (reference sequence). CDR3 length: 17 residues. The V segment lost 4 bases and the J segment 0 bases; nucleotides outside the gene matches: 12. Here the CDR3 DNA reads TGTGCCAGCAGCACCGGTGGACAGGGCCTAAGCTCCTACGAGCAGTACTTC. Protein product: CASSTGGQGLSSYEQYF.

The chain joins TRBV3-1 (or the pseudogene TRBV3-2) to TRBJ2-1; TRBD1 matches at 7 bases. J was trimmed by 3 bases and V by 0 bases; bases with no gene match: 2. CDR3 size: 15 residues. The germline V gene encodes CDR1 LGHDT and CDR2 YNNKEL (reference sequence). The CDR3 loop reads CASSQDRDSYNEQFF. CDR3 coding DNA: TGTGCCAGCAGCCAAGATAGGGACAGCTACAATGAGCAGTTCTTC.

This chain uses TRBV5-1 with TRBJ2-2; 10 bases fit TRBD2. The V and J ends lost 5 bases and 3 bases, in that order; junction bases with no gene match: 4. This CDR3 has 15 residues. Germline V gene data show CDR1 as SGHRS and CDR2 as YFSETQ. The CDR3 nucleotides are TGCGCCAGCAGGCCTAGCGGGGGATACACCGGGGAGCTGTTTTTT. This encodes CASRPSGGYTGELFF. The full variable domain, with the rest looked up from reference TRBV5-1 and TRBJ2-2, is KAGVTQTPRYLIKTRGQQVTLSCSPISGHRSVSWYQQTPGQGLQFLFEYFSETQRNKGNFPGRFSGRQFSNSRSEMNVSTLELGDSALYLCASRPSGGYTGELFFGEGSRLTVL.

The rearrangement uses TRBV2 and TRBJ2-1; 8 bases are shared with TRBD2. CDR3 size: 13 residues. Losses at the gene ends were 8 bases for V and 4 bases for J; bases not matched to a gene: 4. The germline gives CDR1 SNHLY, CDR2 FYNNEI. CDR3 protein: CASGTRRYNEQFF. CDR3 sequence (DNA): TGTGCCAGCGGGACTAGGAGATACAATGAGCAGTTCTTC.

To note about this clone: The junction differs from germline at one of its ends, possibly a read error. The chain couples TRBV2 to TRBJ2-7; D unclear. Germline V gives CDR1 SNHLY, CDR2 FYNNEI. The CDR3 is 15 amino acids. CDR3 in DNA: TGTGCCAGCAGCCGGTCCACTATTGGCTCCCACGAGCAGTACTTC. This gives the protein CASSRSTIGSHEQYF. The entire variable domain, with the rest obtained from reference TRBV2 and TRBJ2-7, is as follows: EPEVTQTPSHQVTQMGQEVILRCVPISNHLYFYWYRQILGQKVEFLVSFYNNEISEKSEIFDDQFSVERPDGSNFTLKIRSTKLEDSAMYFCASSRSTIGSHEQYFGPGTRLTVT.

The chain carries TRBV5-1 and TRBJ2-1; D is undetermined. Trimming removed 0 bases from V and 9 bases from J, with 10 bases in between. From germline, CDR1 is SGHRS and CDR2 YFSETQ. This CDR3 is built from 13 residues. CDR3 residues: CASSLVGSFEQFF. The CDR3 nucleotides read TGCGCCAGCAGCTTGGTCGGTAGTTTTGAGCAGTTCTTC.

J is TRBJ2-3 and V is TRBV7-3; tentative D call: TRBD2 (6 bases). From germline, CDR1 is SGHTA and CDR2 FQGTGA. The CDR3 has 16 amino acids. Trimming took 1 base from V and 2 from J, leaving 13 bases between them. As DNA, the CDR3 is TGTGCCAGCAGCTTAAAGGGCGCGGGATTCACAGATACGCAGTATTTT. It translates to CASSLKGAGFTDTQYF.

The J gene is TRBJ1-1, the V gene TRBV19; 8 nucleotides match TRBD1. V dropped 2 bases and J dropped 3; count of bases not matched to a gene: 14. This CDR3 has 18 residues. Germline V lookup: CDR1 LNHDA, CDR2 SQIVND (reference sequence). The chain's CDR3 is CASSIMSGGKGSDTEAFF. The CDR3 DNA follows: TGTGCCAGTAGTATAATGTCAGGGGGCAAGGGGAGCGACACTGAAGCTTTCTTT.

The chain uses TRBV30 and TRBJ1-1; D is perhaps TRBD1 (6 bases). There are 15 residues in the CDR3. Trimming removed 5 bases from V and 0 bases from J, with 16 bases in between. CDR1 and CDR2 (germline): GTSNPN, SVGIG (reference sequence). CDR3 loop: CAWANSGTMNTEAFF. CDR3 in DNA: TGTGCCTGGGCCAATTCCGGGACAATGAACACTGAAGCTTTCTTT.

The chain is built from TRBV5-6 and TRBJ2-7; 11 nucleotides match TRBD2. The CDR3 loop spans 15 amino acids. The germline gives CDR1 SGHDT, CDR2 YYEEEE. V was clipped by 4 bases and J by 3 bases; unmatched bases: 6. In DNA, the CDR3 is TGTGCCAGCAGCGGGTTGACTAGCGGGAACTACGAGCAGTACTTC. Translating it yields CASSGLTSGNYEQYF.

The genes are TRBV5-4 and TRBJ2-2; TRBD2 matches at 11 bases. CDR1 and CDR2 (germline): SGHNT, YYREEE (reference sequence). J was trimmed by 4 bases and V by 4 bases; bases with no gene match: 6. The CDR3 sequence is 16 residues long. The CDR3 nucleotides are TGTGCCAGCAGCAGGGGACTAGCGGAATCCACCGGGGAGCTGTTTTTT. This translates into CASSRGLAESTGELFF.

The genes are TRBV7-9 and TRBJ2-1; TRBD2 agrees at 13 bases. V trimming: 4 bases; J trimming: 0 bases; junction bases outside the gene matches: 9. CDR1 and CDR2 from the germline V gene are SEHNR and FQNEAQ (reference sequence). This CDR3 is built from 19 residues. CDR3 protein: CASSSTSGRSTSSYNEQFF. The CDR3 DNA follows: TGTGCCAGCAGCTCGACTAGCGGGAGGTCTACGAGCTCCTACAATGAGCAGTTCTTC.

This clone was counted a few times. V and J are TRBV27 and TRBJ2-3; maybe TRBD2 (5 bases). The CDR3 has 13 amino acids. Germline CDR1 is MNHEY and CDR2 is SMNVEV (reference sequence). Trimming pared 5 bases from V and 8 bases from J, leaving 14 bases between. The CDR3 loop reads CASSTDTRGTQYF. CDR3 bases: TGTGCCAGCAGTACAGATACTAGAGGTACGCAGTATTTT.

The genes are TRBV15 and TRBJ1-2, with D perhaps TRBD1 (6 bases). The CDR3 sequence is 15 residues long. The germline V gene has CDR1 LNHNV and CDR2 YYDKDF (reference sequence). The V gene lost 0 bases and the J gene lost 6 bases, with 14 bases spanning the gap. The CDR3 sequence: CATSRDRRTVDGYTF. CDR3 nucleotide sequence: TGTGCCACCAGCAGAGACCGCCGGACAGTAGATGGCTACACCTTC.

The chain joins TRBV5-1 to TRBJ2-7, with 9 bases lining up with TRBD2. CDR1 and CDR2 from the germline V gene are SGHRS and YFSETQ. Trimming removed 3 bases from V and 9 bases from J; junction bases left unmatched: 10. The CDR3 covers 14 residues. Written as DNA, the CDR3 is TGCGCCAGCAGCTCCCGGGGTAGCGGGAGAGGGCAGTACTTC. Residues: CASSSRGSGRGQYF. Using reference TRBV5-1 and TRBJ2-7 for the parts outside the CDR3, the full variable domain is KAGVTQTPRYLIKTRGQQVTLSCSPISGHRSVSWYQQTPGQGLQFLFEYFSETQRNKGNFPGRFSGRQFSNSRSEMNVSTLELGDSALYLCASSSRGSGRGQYFGPGTRLTVT.

This rearrangement joins TRBV5-1 to TRBJ1-2; D unresolved. The germline CDR1 and CDR2 sequences are SGHRS and YFSETQ. This CDR3 is 17 amino acids long. Deletions cut 2 bases from V and 4 bases from J, with 21 bases between. The CDR3 here is CASSFFYDTPSAYGYTF. In DNA form, the CDR3 reads TGCGCCAGCAGCTTTTTCTATGACACCCCGTCGGCCTATGGCTACACCTTC.

This chain links TRBV4-2 with TRBJ1-6; 9 positions match TRBD1. This CDR3 has 15 residues. Germline loops: CDR1 LGHNA, CDR2 YNFKEQ. V dropped 1 base and J dropped 8; count of bases not matched to a gene: 3. In DNA, the CDR3 is TGTGCCAGCAGCCAAGGGAGGACAGGGGATTCACCCCTCCACTTT. This codes for CASSQGRTGDSPLHF.

This clone has a count of ten or more. V usage is TRBV10-1 and J usage is TRBJ1-5, with a tentative D call TRBD1 (6 bases). The ends were cut back, 6 bases at V and 6 bases at J, with 21 bases in the middle. This CDR3 comprises 16 residues. Germline assignment: CDR1 WNHNN and CDR2 SYGVQD (reference sequence). The CDR3 DNA reads TGCGCCAGCAGGGAAAACAGGGATCCACTAGTTCAGCCCCAGCATTTT. Its protein product is CASRENRDPLVQPQHF.

CDR3 DNA sequence: TGTGCCAGCAGCCAAGAATTGGGCTCATTAAAATCCTACGAGCAGTACTTC. It is translated as CASSQELGSLKSYEQYF. The chain recombines TRBV4-2 with TRBJ2-7; unclear D gene. CDR3 length: 17 amino acids. Per the germline V gene, CDR1 is LGHNA and CDR2 is YNFKEQ. The V end lost 0 bases, the J end lost 1 base, and 16 bases lay between the germline ends.

The V and J genes are TRBV7-2 and TRBJ2-1, with D perhaps TRBD2 (6 bases). V was shortened by 2 bases and J by 10 bases, with 12 bases between the two germline ends. CDR1 and CDR2 (germline): SGHTA, FQGNSA. The CDR3 is 13 residues long. CDR3 protein: CASSLWTTDEQFF. DNA of the CDR3: TGTGCCAGCAGCTTATGGACTACCGACGAGCAGTTCTTC.

The chain recombines TRBV19 with TRBJ1-4; D might be TRBD1 (6 bases). This CDR3 contains 15 residues. Germline CDR1 reads LNHDA; CDR2 reads SQIVND (reference sequence). V lost 6 bases, J lost 4 bases, and 15 bases lay in between. CDR3 DNA sequence: TGTGCCAGTAGCGAGACCGGGACAAGTAATGAAAAACTGTTTTTT. Translating it yields CASSETGTSNEKLFF.

This clone was picked up one time. The rearrangement links TRBV19 to TRBJ1-4; D possibly corresponds to TRBD1 (6 bases). Germline values: CDR1 LNHDA, CDR2 SQIVND (reference sequence). The CDR3 extends over 13 amino acids. Between the trimmed V and J ends, which lost 2 bases and 8 bases, there was a span of 9 bases. The CDR3 region has the DNA TGTGCCAGTAGTATAAACAGGGACGAAAAACTGTTTTTT. Its translation is CASSINRDEKLFF.

This clone was observed a few times. The chain joins TRBV2 to TRBJ2-7; the match to TRBD2 covers 15 bases. Germline CDR1 and CDR2: SNHLY and FYNNEI. V gave up 4 bases and J gave up 0 bases; unmatched junction bases: 7. The CDR3 is 18 residues long. CDR3 in amino acids: CASSAPGLAGGSSYEQYF. As DNA, the CDR3 is TGTGCCAGCAGTGCCCCGGGACTAGCGGGAGGCAGCTCCTACGAGCAGTACTTC.

The rearrangement uses TRBV5-1 and TRBJ1-1; D possibly corresponds to TRBD1 (6 bases). V was cut by 1 base and J by 3 bases, with 10 bases left in between. Germline loops: CDR1 SGHRS, CDR2 YFSETQ. CDR3 length equals 14 residues. Written as DNA, the CDR3 is TGCGCCAGCAGCTTGCAGGGGAGCGACACTGAAGCTTTCTTT. This codes for CASSLQGSDTEAFF. Using reference TRBV5-1 and TRBJ1-1 for the parts outside the CDR3, the full variable domain is KAGVTQTPRYLIKTRGQQVTLSCSPISGHRSVSWYQQTPGQGLQFLFEYFSETQRNKGNFPGRFSGRQFSNSRSEMNVSTLELGDSALYLCASSLQGSDTEAFFGQGTRLTVV.

A word on this clone: Other DNA sequences from this sample encode an identical CDR3 as well. The chain employs TRBV28 and TRBJ1-1; D is ambiguous. The CDR3 has 11 amino acids. Germline CDR1 is MDHEN and CDR2 is SYDVKM. The V gene lost 6 bases and the J gene lost 7 bases, with 9 bases spanning the gap. For the CDR3, the DNA is TGTGCCAGCAGGCTAAATGGTGAAGCTTTCTTT. It translates to CASRLNGEAFF.

The chain recombines TRBV6-6 with TRBJ1-2, with a weak D call TRBD1 (6 bases). The germline V gene has CDR1 MNHNY and CDR2 SVGAGI (reference sequence). The CDR3 spans 13 residues. The V end was cut by 6 bases, the J end by 7 bases, with 15 bases between. The CDR3 region has the DNA TGTGCCAGCAGCCCGAAAGGGGGGGCTGGCTACACCTTC. Its translation: CASSPKGGAGYTF.

This sequence joins TRBV12-3 or TRBV12-4 and TRBJ1-3; perhaps TRBD1 as D (6 bases). The CDR3 extends over 13 amino acids. V shed 6 bases and J shed 5 bases, with 11 bases lying between them. Written as DNA, the CDR3 is TGTGCCAGCAGCCAAGGACAGAGAAACACCATATATTTT. It codes for CASSQGQRNTIYF.

This chain uses TRBV5-1 with TRBJ1-2; 12 bases align to TRBD1. The CDR3 is 16 residues long. Per the germline V gene, CDR1 is SGHRS and CDR2 is YFSETQ. Trimming took 3 bases from V and 3 from J; bases not matched to a gene: 6. Written as DNA, the CDR3 is TGCGCCAGCAGCTCGGGACAGGGGGCGGTCCACTATGGCTACACCTTC. As protein: CASSSGQGAVHYGYTF.

J is TRBJ1-1 and V is TRBV19; tentatively, D is TRBD1 (6 bases). Germline V gives CDR1 LNHDA, CDR2 SQIVND (reference sequence). The CDR3 covers 15 residues. Trimming took off 4 bases at V and 0 bases at J, with 12 bases between the two ends. CDR3 in DNA: TGTGCCAGTAGTACGGCAGGGGTCATGAACACTGAAGCTTTCTTT. Translation gives CASSTAGVMNTEAFF.

This chain joins TRBV6-1 and TRBJ1-1; D unclear. The germline V and J ends were trimmed by 2 bases and 1 base, with 8 bases remaining between them. CDR3 length: 14 residues. Germline loops: CDR1 MNHNS, CDR2 SASEGT. CDR3 region: CASSEPGSNTEAFF. The CDR3 DNA is TGTGCCAGCAGTGAACCTGGCTCGAACACTGAAGCTTTCTTT.

In its sample, this clone was seen once. This chain joins TRBV5-6 and TRBJ2-6, with 7 nucleotides matching TRBD2. Germline CDR1 is SGHDT and CDR2 is YYEEEE. The CDR3 has 19 residues. V shed 9 bases, J shed 0 bases, and the junction held 18 bases outside the gene matches. The CDR3 nucleotides are TGTGCCACGGTCCCCAGAGCGGGACGGGGAGGCTCTGGGGCCAACGTCCTGACTTTC. Translated: CATVPRAGRGGSGANVLTF.